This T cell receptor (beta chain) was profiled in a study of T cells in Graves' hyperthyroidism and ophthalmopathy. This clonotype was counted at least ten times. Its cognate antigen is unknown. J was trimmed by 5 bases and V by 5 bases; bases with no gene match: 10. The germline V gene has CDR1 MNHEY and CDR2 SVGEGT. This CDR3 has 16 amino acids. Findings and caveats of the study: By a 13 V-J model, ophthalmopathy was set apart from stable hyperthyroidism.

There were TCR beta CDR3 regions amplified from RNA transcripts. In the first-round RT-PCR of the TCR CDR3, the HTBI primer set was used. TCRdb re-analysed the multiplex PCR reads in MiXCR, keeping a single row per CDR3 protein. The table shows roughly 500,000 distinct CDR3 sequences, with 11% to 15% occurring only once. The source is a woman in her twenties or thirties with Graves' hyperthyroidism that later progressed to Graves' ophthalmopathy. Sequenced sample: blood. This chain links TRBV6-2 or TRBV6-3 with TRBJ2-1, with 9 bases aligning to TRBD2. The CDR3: CASSRDSGSFNNEQFF. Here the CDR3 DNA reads TGTGCCAGCAGTCGAGATAGCGGGAGTTTCAACAATGAGCAGTTCTTC.